This T cell receptor beta chain came from a study of T cell responses to AZD1222 COVID-19 vaccine. The CDR3 spans 13 residues. Germline CDR1 reads SGHAT; CDR2 reads FQNNGV. The ends were cut back, 3 bases at V and 0 bases at J, with 6 bases in the middle. Study outcomes and limitations: Unmutated variant regions are reportedly the target of nearly half of TCRs that are spike-specific. Seropositive at baseline were only a handful of AZD1222 recipients. The study found vaccine-associated CD4 TCRs spanning spike, dominant at 160-218 and 743-854.

TCRdb's copy holds only in-frame clones and misses some; the assay was immunoSEQ multiplex PCR. The sample has 100,000 to 110,000 clones; approximately 90% are singletons. With respect to this clone: Its cognate antigen is unknown.

This rearrangement joins TRBV11-2 to TRBJ2-7; D unresolved. This clonotype was obtained from an adult in good health. Source: peripheral blood, taken on day 0 of AZD1222 vaccination. CDR3 in amino acids: CASSFGLSYEQYF. CDR3 DNA sequence: TGTGCCAGCAGCTTCGGCCTCTCCTACGAGCAGTACTTC.